The 18 T cell receptor beta chains reported below all come from one sample, sequenced in a study of CD8 T cells in ankylosing spondylitis. These TCRs are of unknown antigen specificity. Each CDR3 protein gets one entry after TCRdb re-called the 5' RACE reads with MiXCR. The sample has more than 650,000 distinct CDR3 sequences, approximately 10% seen once. Study observations and caveats: Eight highly homologous variants made up a TCR beta motif, and this motif appeared characteristic of ankylosing spondylitis blood.

Material: blood, either unsorted or a sorted T cell fraction (not recorded which). Receptors were obtained from a male donor with ankylosing spondylitis.

This chain uses TRBV20-1 with TRBJ2-3; the match to TRBD2 covers 9 bases. V was pared by 6 bases and J by 4 bases, with 2 bases of the junction left unmatched. The CDR3 totals 12 residues. Germline V CDR1 and CDR2: DFQATT, SNEGSKA (reference sequence). DNA for the CDR3: TGCAGTGCGGGACTAGCCGCAGATACGCAGTATTTT. Translation gives CSAGLAADTQYF.

This clonotype was picked up a small number of times. The chain recombines TRBV29-1 with TRBJ2-5; D is unresolved. Trimming cost V 6 bases and J 2 bases, with 10 bases left between them. Per the germline V gene, CDR1 is SQVTM and CDR2 is ANQGSEA. The CDR3 has 12 amino acids. The CDR3 region is CSVHGQQETQYF. DNA of the CDR3: TGCAGCGTCCACGGGCAGCAAGAGACCCAGTACTTC.

The sample holds many counts of this clonotype. V usage is TRBV5-1 and J usage is TRBJ1-1; 8 bases map to TRBD1. Trimming removed 3 bases from V and 5 bases from J; junction bases left unmatched: 3. Germline V gene lookup returns CDR1 SGHRS and CDR2 YFSETQ. The CDR3 sequence is 13 residues long. CDR3 nucleotide sequence: TGCGCCAGCAGCTCGGACAGGGCGACTGAAGCTTTCTTT. Its translation is CASSSDRATEAFF.

This clonotype was recorded a few times. The V call is TRBV20-1, the J call TRBJ2-3; 8 bases agree with TRBD2. CDR1 is DFQATT, CDR2 SNEGSKA, per germline (reference sequence). V dropped 1 base and J dropped 0; count of bases not matched to a gene: 3. This CDR3 has 15 amino acids. CDR3 nucleotide sequence: TGCAGTGCTAGAGCCCCTAGCGGGAGCACAGATACGCAGTATTTT. Encoded protein: CSARAPSGSTDTQYF.

The chain recombines TRBV6-5 with TRBJ2-5; TRBD2 might be the D (6 bases). The CDR3 is 14 amino acids. Per germline, CDR1 MNHEY and CDR2 SVGAGI. The V gene lost 0 bases and the J gene lost 4 bases, with 9 bases spanning the gap. The CDR3 here is CASSYSMGGETQYF. CDR3 bases: TGTGCCAGCAGTTACTCGATGGGAGGAGAGACCCAGTACTTC.

This chain joins TRBV13 and TRBJ2-3, with no clear D. The CDR3 loop spans 17 amino acids. V lost 0 bases to trimming and J lost 2 bases, with 15 bases between them. CDR1 is PRHDT, CDR2 FYEKMQ, per germline (reference sequence). CDR3 residues: CASSLGRFRANTDTQYF. The CDR3 DNA is TGTGCCAGCAGCTTAGGCCGATTCCGGGCCAACACAGATACGCAGTATTTT.

This chain links TRBV2 with TRBJ1-2; D possibly corresponds to TRBD1 (5 bases). Germline V gene data show CDR1 as SNHLY and CDR2 as FYNNEI. The CDR3 runs 14 residues. V was cut by 5 bases and J by 5 bases, with 15 bases left in between. CDR3 sequence (DNA): TGTGCCAGCAGTCTAGACAGAGGGACTTATGGCTACACCTTC. This codes for CASSLDRGTYGYTF.

The chain couples TRBV5-1 to TRBJ2-7; the D call may be TRBD1 or TRBD2 (5 bases each). The germline V and J ends were trimmed by 4 bases and 3 bases, with 11 bases remaining between them. CDR1 and CDR2 (germline): SGHRS, YFSETQ. CDR3 length equals 13 residues. This chain's CDR3 is CASSPGSLYEQYF. DNA of the CDR3: TGCGCCAGCAGCCCAGGGAGCCTCTACGAGCAGTACTTC. Based on the CDR3 plus reference TRBV5-1 and TRBJ2-7, the full variable domain is KAGVTQTPRYLIKTRGQQVTLSCSPISGHRSVSWYQQTPGQGLQFLFEYFSETQRNKGNFPGRFSGRQFSNSRSEMNVSTLELGDSALYLCASSPGSLYEQYFGPGTRLTVT.

This clonotype was observed at least ten times. This chain joins TRBV4-3 and TRBJ1-4; possibly TRBD1 for D (5 bases). V was pared by 0 bases and J by 6 bases, with 11 bases between. CDR3 length: 15 amino acids. Germline V CDR1 and CDR2: LGHNA, YSLEER. CDR3 DNA sequence: TGCGCCAGCAGCCAAGAGGGACGAGTTTATGAAAAACTGTTTTTT. It encodes CASSQEGRVYEKLFF.

This clonotype occurred a few times. The J gene is TRBJ2-3, the V gene TRBV6-1, with D perhaps matching TRBD2 (6 bases). The CDR3 has 14 amino acids. CDR1 is MNHNS and CDR2 is SASEGT in the germline V gene. Trimming removed 6 bases from V and 0 bases from J, with 10 bases in between. The CDR3 nucleotides are TGTGCCAGCAGGGACGGGGGAAGCACAGATACGCAGTATTTT. Translated, it gives CASRDGGSTDTQYF.

The J gene is TRBJ2-3, the V gene TRBV6-2 or TRBV6-3, with 9 bases that match TRBD1. The length of the CDR3 is 15 residues. Germline trimming cut 5 bases from V and 3 bases from J; bases unmatched to any gene: 6. The germline gives CDR1 MNHEY, CDR2 SVGEGT. The CDR3 sequence: CASSRGQGETDTQYF. The CDR3 DNA sequence: TGTGCCAGCAGTCGGGGACAGGGAGAAACAGATACGCAGTATTTT.

This clonotype was observed a handful of times. The chain links TRBV12-3 or TRBV12-4 to TRBJ2-6, with TRBD1 matching 7 bases. J lost 0 bases, V lost 7 bases, and 3 bases had no gene match. This CDR3 region has 15 residues. This CDR3 reads CASIRQGSGANVLTF. CDR3 nucleotides: TGTGCCAGCATTCGACAGGGCTCTGGGGCCAACGTCCTGACTTTC.

The table lists this clonotype with a few counts. The chain recombines TRBV12-3 or TRBV12-4 with TRBJ2-2; 8 bases align to TRBD2. V shed 5 bases, J shed 2 bases, and the junction held 7 bases outside the gene matches. This CDR3 region has 16 residues. The CDR3 nucleotides are TGTGCCAGCAGTCCGTGGCGGGGGGACAACACCGGGGAGCTGTTTTTT. This sequence encodes CASSPWRGDNTGELFF.

This chain joins TRBV6-5 and TRBJ1-2, with D maybe TRBD1 (5 bases). The germline V gene encodes CDR1 MNHEY and CDR2 SVGAGI. V lost 4 bases and J 4 bases, leaving 13 bases between the germline ends. The length of the CDR3 is 14 residues. The CDR3 sequence: CASSSLTASYGYTF. The CDR3 DNA is TGTGCCAGCAGTTCATTGACAGCCTCCTATGGCTACACCTTC.

The CDR3, as DNA: TGCGCCAGCAGCCTTCGACAGGGGGAAGGGGGCTACACCTTC. It encodes CASSLRQGEGGYTF. The V and J genes are TRBV4-3 and TRBJ1-2, with TRBD1 identical over 9 bases. V lost 4 bases to trimming and J lost 8 bases; unmatched junction nucleotides: 8. The CDR3 runs to 14 residues. CDR1 is LGHNA and CDR2 is YSLEER in the germline V gene.

The V gene is TRBV20-1, the J gene TRBJ2-7; weak D call: TRBD2 (5 bases). CDR3 length: 14 amino acids. Per germline, CDR1 DFQATT and CDR2 SNEGSKA (reference sequence). The V end was cut by 3 bases, the J end by 2 bases, with 14 bases between. CDR3 sequence: CSARDGRGTYEQYF. The CDR3 DNA sequence: TGCAGTGCTAGGGACGGCCGGGGAACCTACGAGCAGTACTTC.

This clonotype was counted many times. The chain's CDR3 is CASNPAPPTYEQYF. The CDR3, as DNA: TGTGCCAGCAATCCAGCCCCCCCGACCTACGAGCAGTACTTC. The chain combines TRBV28 with TRBJ2-7, with no clear D. The CDR3 runs to 14 residues. Germline V gene lookup returns CDR1 MDHEN and CDR2 SYDVKM. V gave up 7 bases and J gave up 2 bases, with 15 bases separating them.

The chain employs TRBV20-1 and TRBJ2-5; 8 bases match TRBD1. The CDR3 totals 13 residues. V lost 0 bases to trimming and J lost 4 bases; unmatched junction nucleotides: 1. Germline-derived CDR1 and CDR2 are DFQATT and SNEGSKA (reference sequence). CDR3 DNA sequence: TGCAGTGCTAGAGAGGACAGGGTAGAGACCCAGTACTTC. Its translation: CSAREDRVETQYF.